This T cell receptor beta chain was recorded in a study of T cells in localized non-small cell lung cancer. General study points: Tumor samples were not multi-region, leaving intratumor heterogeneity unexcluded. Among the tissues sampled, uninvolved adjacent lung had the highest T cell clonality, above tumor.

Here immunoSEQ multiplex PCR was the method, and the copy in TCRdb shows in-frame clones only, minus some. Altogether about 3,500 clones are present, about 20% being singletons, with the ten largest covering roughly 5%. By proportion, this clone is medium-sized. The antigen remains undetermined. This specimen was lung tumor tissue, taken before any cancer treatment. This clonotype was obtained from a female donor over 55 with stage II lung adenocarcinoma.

CDR3 sequence: CASSLDATGNTIYF. The CDR3 nucleotides are TGTGCCAGCAGCTTAGACGCAACGGGAAACACCATATATTTT. The V gene is TRBV11-3, the J gene TRBJ1-3; D remains unclear. Germline CDR1 reads SGHNT; CDR2 reads YENEEA. This CDR3 region has 14 residues. Deletions cut 0 bases from V and 4 bases from J, with 7 bases between.